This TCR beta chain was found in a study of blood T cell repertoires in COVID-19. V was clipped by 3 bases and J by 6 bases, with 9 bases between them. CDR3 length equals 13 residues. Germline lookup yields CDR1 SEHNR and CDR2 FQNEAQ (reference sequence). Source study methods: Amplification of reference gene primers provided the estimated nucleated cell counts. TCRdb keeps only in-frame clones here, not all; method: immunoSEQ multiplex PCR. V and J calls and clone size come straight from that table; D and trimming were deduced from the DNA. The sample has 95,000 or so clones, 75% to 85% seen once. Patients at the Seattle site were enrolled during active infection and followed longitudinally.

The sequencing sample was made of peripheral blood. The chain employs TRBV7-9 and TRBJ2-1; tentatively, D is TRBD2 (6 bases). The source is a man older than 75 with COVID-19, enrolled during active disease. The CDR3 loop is CASSLAGINEQFF. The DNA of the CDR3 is TGTGCCAGCAGCTTGGCGGGAATCAATGAGCAGTTCTTC. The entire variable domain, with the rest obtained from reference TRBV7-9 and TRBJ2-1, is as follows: DTGVSQNPRHKITKRGQNVTFRCDPISEHNRLYWYRQTLGQGPEFLTYFQNEAQLEKSRLLSDRFSAERPKGSFSTLEIQRTEQGDSAMYLCASSLAGINEQFFGPGTRLTVL.